This is a list of T cell receptor beta chains from one sample in a study of blood T cell repertoires in COVID-19. Some clones are missing from TCRdb's copy, which holds only in-frame ones; the method was immunoSEQ multiplex PCR. The sample consists of more than 250,000 clones, 70% to 90% of them appearing once. Sequences were obtained from PBMCs or T cells enriched from blood (not recorded which). The receptors here all came from a woman aged 40 to 49 with acute COVID-19. Both conserved end residues are part of each CDR3. Fields, in order: J gene, V gene, D gene, clone size, CDR3 protein, CDR3 DNA. A D gene is named only where the DNA matches it firmly. Rows may omit the clone size; those that give it use once, few, many or a size class.

J gene: TRBJ1-3
V gene: TRBV5-5
D gene: NA
clone size: NA
CDR3 protein: CASSLEGVQAVNTIYF
CDR3 DNA: TGTGCCAGCAGCTTGGAAGGGGTCCAGGCGGTGAACACCATATATTTT

J gene: TRBJ2-1
V gene: TRBV9
D gene: NA
clone size: NA
CDR3 protein: CASSAQSQDYNEQFF
CDR3 DNA: TGTGCCAGCAGCGCCCAATCCCAGGACTACAATGAGCAGTTCTTC

J gene: TRBJ1-2
V gene: TRBV25-1
D gene: NA
clone size: NA
CDR3 protein: CASSEAGLYGYTF
CDR3 DNA: TGTGCCAGCAGTGAGGCAGGGCTGTATGGCTACACCTTC

J gene: TRBJ1-2
V gene: TRBV10-3
D gene: NA
clone size: NA
CDR3 protein: CAILTSDRFLYGYTF
CDR3 DNA: TGTGCCATCCTCACCAGCGACAGGTTCTTATATGGCTACACCTTC

J gene: TRBJ1-6
V gene: TRBV12-3/TRBV12-4
D gene: NA
clone size: NA
CDR3 protein: CASSLLASSTPHF
CDR3 DNA: TGTGCCAGCAGTTTATTGGCCAGCTCGACACCCCACTTT

J gene: TRBJ1-4
V gene: TRBV13
D gene: TRBD1
clone size: NA
CDR3 protein: CASSGSQGATNEKLFF
CDR3 DNA: TGTGCCAGCAGCGGATCACAGGGGGCAACTAATGAAAAACTGTTTTTT

J gene: TRBJ1-1
V gene: TRBV28
D gene: TRBD1
clone size: NA
CDR3 protein: CASSFPGGPLNTEAFF
CDR3 DNA: TGTGCCAGCAGTTTCCCAGGGGGCCCCCTGAACACTGAAGCTTTCTTT

J gene: TRBJ1-2
V gene: TRBV30
D gene: NA
clone size: NA
CDR3 protein: CAWSGGGGYTF
CDR3 DNA: TGTGCCTGGAGTGGGGGAGGTGGCTACACCTTC

J gene: TRBJ2-5
V gene: TRBV28
D gene: TRBD1
clone size: NA
CDR3 protein: CASSSPRDSQETQYF
CDR3 DNA: TGTGCCAGCAGTTCCCCCCGGGACAGCCAAGAGACCCAGTACTTC

J gene: TRBJ2-7
V gene: TRBV28
D gene: NA
clone size: NA
CDR3 protein: CASSSNNRENSYEQYF
CDR3 DNA: TGTGCCAGCAGTTCCAATAACAGGGAAAACTCCTACGAGCAGTACTTC

J gene: TRBJ1-2
V gene: TRBV28
D gene: NA
clone size: NA
CDR3 protein: CASSFRQYDYTF
CDR3 DNA: TGTGCCAGCAGTTTTAGACAGTACGACTACACCTTC

J gene: TRBJ2-7
V gene: TRBV6-5
D gene: TRBD2
clone size: few
CDR3 protein: CASMRVAGGLEQYF
CDR3 DNA: TGTGCCAGCATGAGGGTAGCGGGAGGGCTCGAGCAGTACTTC

J gene: TRBJ2-5
V gene: TRBV30
D gene: NA
clone size: once
CDR3 protein: CAWSGTPQETQYF
CDR3 DNA: TGTGCCTGGAGTGGGACTCCACAAGAGACCCAGTACTTC

J gene: TRBJ2-1
V gene: TRBV27
D gene: TRBD2
clone size: NA
CDR3 protein: CASSFAPSGGHNEQFF
CDR3 DNA: TGTGCCAGCAGTTTCGCTCCTAGCGGAGGCCACAATGAGCAGTTCTTC

J gene: TRBJ1-5
V gene: TRBV15
D gene: NA
clone size: NA
CDR3 protein: CATSRDVSQPQHF
CDR3 DNA: TGTGCCACCAGCAGAGATGTCAGTCAGCCCCAGCATTTT

J gene: TRBJ1-1
V gene: TRBV4-1
D gene: NA
clone size: NA
CDR3 protein: CASSQDSFGFIGREITEAFF
CDR3 DNA: TGCGCCAGCAGCCAAGATTCTTTTGGGTTCATCGGCAGGGAAATCACTGAAGCTTTCTTT

J gene: TRBJ2-1
V gene: TRBV10-1
D gene: NA
clone size: NA
CDR3 protein: CASSVRAEYNEQFF
CDR3 DNA: TGCGCCAGCAGTGTGCGAGCGGAATACAATGAGCAGTTCTTC

J gene: TRBJ2-7
V gene: TRBV28
D gene: NA
clone size: NA
CDR3 protein: CASSFPFSYEQYF
CDR3 DNA: TGTGCCAGCAGTTTCCCATTTTCCTACGAGCAGTACTTC

J gene: TRBJ1-5
V gene: TRBV2
D gene: TRBD1
clone size: NA
CDR3 protein: CASRGGTGGSQPQHF
CDR3 DNA: TGTGCCAGCAGGGGAGGGACAGGGGGTTCACAGCCCCAGCATTTT

J gene: TRBJ2-7
V gene: TRBV5-1
D gene: NA
clone size: NA
CDR3 protein: CASRSGEEGEQYF
CDR3 DNA: TGCGCCAGCCGGTCGGGAGAGGAGGGCGAGCAGTACTTC

J gene: TRBJ2-1
V gene: TRBV5-4
D gene: TRBD2
clone size: once
CDR3 protein: CASSLGLAGAVGNEQFF
CDR3 DNA: TGTGCCAGCAGCTTGGGACTAGCGGGAGCGGTGGGGAATGAGCAGTTCTTC

J gene: TRBJ1-2
V gene: TRBV5-6
D gene: NA
clone size: NA
CDR3 protein: CASSGTRRDGYTF
CDR3 DNA: TGTGCCAGCAGCGGGACTCGCCGGGATGGCTACACCTTC

J gene: TRBJ1-5
V gene: TRBV7-9
D gene: NA
clone size: NA
CDR3 protein: CASSFLEQPQHF
CDR3 DNA: TGTGCCAGCAGCTTCCTCGAGCAGCCCCAGCATTTT

J gene: TRBJ1-2
V gene: TRBV18
D gene: TRBD1
clone size: NA
CDR3 protein: CASSPRDSGYTF
CDR3 DNA: TGTGCCAGCTCACCAAGGGACAGCGGCTACACCTTC

J gene: TRBJ1-1
V gene: TRBV10-3
D gene: NA
clone size: NA
CDR3 protein: CAISESRESAAFF
CDR3 DNA: TGTGCCATCAGTGAGTCGAGAGAATCCGCAGCTTTCTTT

J gene: TRBJ2-2
V gene: TRBV9
D gene: TRBD2
clone size: NA
CDR3 protein: CASSPGGAGELFF
CDR3 DNA: TGTGCCAGCAGCCCCGGGGGGGCCGGGGAGCTGTTTTTT

J gene: TRBJ1-2
V gene: TRBV6-5
D gene: NA
clone size: NA
CDR3 protein: CASSYSFGDYGYTF
CDR3 DNA: TGTGCCAGCAGTTACTCCTTCGGGGACTATGGCTACACCTTC

J gene: TRBJ2-1
V gene: TRBV5-4
D gene: NA
clone size: NA
CDR3 protein: CASSLVTGRYNEQFF
CDR3 DNA: TGTGCCAGCAGCTTGGTGACAGGAAGATACAATGAGCAGTTCTTC

J gene: TRBJ1-2
V gene: TRBV5-1
D gene: NA
clone size: NA
CDR3 protein: CASSVQDYGYTF
CDR3 DNA: TGCGCCAGCAGCGTACAGGACTATGGCTACACCTTC

J gene: TRBJ1-6
V gene: TRBV7-6
D gene: NA
clone size: NA
CDR3 protein: CASSLGGNSPLHF
CDR3 DNA: TGTGCCAGCAGCTTAGGAGGGAATTCACCCCTCCACTTT

J gene: TRBJ1-1
V gene: TRBV29-1
D gene: NA
clone size: NA
CDR3 protein: CSVDLRRNTEAFF
CDR3 DNA: TGCAGCGTTGACCTCCGGAGAAACACTGAAGCTTTCTTT

J gene: TRBJ2-1
V gene: TRBV14
D gene: TRBD2
clone size: NA
CDR3 protein: CASSPGTSLQNEQFF
CDR3 DNA: TGTGCCAGCAGCCCCGGGACTAGCCTACAAAATGAGCAGTTCTTC

J gene: TRBJ1-1
V gene: TRBV5-1
D gene: NA
clone size: NA
CDR3 protein: CASSLRVNTEAFF
CDR3 DNA: TGCGCCAGCAGCTTGCGGGTCAACACTGAAGCTTTCTTT

J gene: TRBJ1-1
V gene: TRBV11-2
D gene: TRBD1
clone size: NA
CDR3 protein: CASSLGQGAFWSEAFF
CDR3 DNA: TGTGCCAGCAGCCTAGGACAGGGGGCTTTCTGGTCTGAAGCTTTCTTT

J gene: TRBJ2-7
V gene: TRBV6-5
D gene: TRBD1
clone size: NA
CDR3 protein: CASRKGTGSSYEQYF
CDR3 DNA: TGTGCCAGCAGGAAAGGGACAGGTTCCTCCTACGAGCAGTACTTC

J gene: TRBJ1-1
V gene: TRBV3-1/TRBV3-2
D gene: NA
clone size: NA
CDR3 protein: CASSYRDWNTEAFF
CDR3 DNA: TGTGCCAGCAGCTACAGGGATTGGAACACTGAAGCTTTCTTT

J gene: TRBJ2-1
V gene: TRBV5-4
D gene: TRBD1
clone size: NA
CDR3 protein: CASSVPGQGTYNEQFF
CDR3 DNA: TGTGCCAGCAGCGTGCCGGGACAGGGGACCTACAATGAGCAGTTCTTC

J gene: TRBJ1-5
V gene: TRBV18
D gene: TRBD1
clone size: NA
CDR3 protein: CASSSLPGQGISNQPQHF
CDR3 DNA: TGTGCCAGCTCATCATTACCGGGACAGGGGATTAGCAATCAGCCCCAGCATTTT

J gene: TRBJ1-1
V gene: TRBV19
D gene: TRBD1
clone size: NA
CDR3 protein: CASSANRGTMNTEAFF
CDR3 DNA: TGTGCCAGTAGTGCCAACAGGGGAACCATGAACACTGAAGCTTTCTTT

J gene: TRBJ1-6
V gene: TRBV28
D gene: NA
clone size: NA
CDR3 protein: CASSFGGSPNSPLHF
CDR3 DNA: TGTGCCAGCAGTTTCGGGGGATCCCCTAATTCACCCCTCCACTTT

J gene: TRBJ1-2
V gene: TRBV10-3
D gene: NA
clone size: NA
CDR3 protein: CAIRDTGTTNYGYTF
CDR3 DNA: TGTGCCATCAGAGACACCGGGACAACAAACTATGGCTACACCTTC

J gene: TRBJ2-7
V gene: TRBV19
D gene: TRBD2
clone size: few
CDR3 protein: CASSILAGEFYEQYF
CDR3 DNA: TGTGCCAGTAGTATCCTAGCGGGAGAGTTCTACGAGCAGTACTTC

J gene: TRBJ1-2
V gene: TRBV7-9
D gene: TRBD1
clone size: NA
CDR3 protein: CASSFFTGTGVESGYTF
CDR3 DNA: TGTGCCAGCAGTTTTTTTACCGGGACAGGGGTTGAGAGTGGCTACACCTTC

J gene: TRBJ2-7
V gene: TRBV13
D gene: NA
clone size: NA
CDR3 protein: CASSLAATATYEQYF
CDR3 DNA: TGTGCCAGCAGCTTAGCTGCGACAGCTACCTACGAGCAGTACTTC

J gene: TRBJ2-7
V gene: TRBV27
D gene: TRBD2
clone size: NA
CDR3 protein: CASSLSLAGAYEQYF
CDR3 DNA: TGTGCCAGCAGTTTATCCCTAGCGGGAGCCTACGAGCAGTACTTC

J gene: TRBJ1-4
V gene: TRBV14
D gene: NA
clone size: NA
CDR3 protein: CASSQGSVRGEKLFF
CDR3 DNA: TGTGCCAGCAGCCAGGGGTCGGTACGGGGGGAAAAACTGTTTTTT

J gene: TRBJ1-2
V gene: TRBV28
D gene: NA
clone size: few
CDR3 protein: CASSFTELYGYTF
CDR3 DNA: TGTGCCAGCAGTTTCACCGAGCTCTATGGCTACACCTTC

J gene: TRBJ1-2
V gene: TRBV3-1/TRBV3-2
D gene: TRBD1
clone size: NA
CDR3 protein: CASSGEGGQGASGYTF
CDR3 DNA: TGTGCCAGCAGCGGCGAAGGGGGCCAGGGGGCTTCTGGCTACACCTTC

J gene: TRBJ1-3
V gene: TRBV30
D gene: NA
clone size: NA
CDR3 protein: CAWSVGGFSGNTIYF
CDR3 DNA: TGTGCCTGGAGTGTTGGGGGGTTCTCTGGAAACACCATATATTTT

J gene: TRBJ2-5
V gene: TRBV5-1
D gene: TRBD1
clone size: NA
CDR3 protein: CASSLRSGGETQYF
CDR3 DNA: TGCGCCAGCAGCCTTAGATCAGGGGGTGAGACCCAGTACTTC

J gene: TRBJ1-1
V gene: TRBV5-6
D gene: NA
clone size: NA
CDR3 protein: CASSLYRDTEAFF
CDR3 DNA: TGTGCCAGCAGCTTGTACAGGGACACTGAAGCTTTCTTT

J gene: TRBJ1-2
V gene: TRBV7-9
D gene: TRBD1
clone size: NA
CDR3 protein: CASSLGQGAYGYTF
CDR3 DNA: TGTGCCAGCAGCTTGGGACAGGGAGCTTATGGCTACACCTTC

J gene: TRBJ2-3
V gene: TRBV21-1
D gene: NA
clone size: NA
CDR3 protein: CASKSGTEPF
CDR3 DNA: TGTGCCAGCAAATCCGGGACAGAGCCTTTT

J gene: TRBJ2-2
V gene: TRBV19
D gene: TRBD2
clone size: NA
CDR3 protein: CASRLAGESGELFF
CDR3 DNA: TGTGCCAGTAGATTAGCGGGAGAATCCGGGGAGCTGTTTTTT